What follows are 24 T cell receptor beta chains derived from one specimen sequenced in a study of blood T cells in healthy people across ages. The authors ran a second PCR of 7 to 11 cycles using a sample-barcoded 5' primer and a J-beta primer mix. TCRdb recomputed calls from the 5' RACE reads with MiXCR, one row per CDR3 protein. The sample carries hundreds of thousands of distinct CDR3 sequences, roughly 53% recorded once. What was sequenced was blood. These receptors all come from a man at least 80 years old in good health.

This clonotype has more than one count but fewer than ten. This sequence joins TRBV29-1 and TRBJ2-1; 10 bases are shared with TRBD2. V shed 4 bases and J 4 bases; nucleotides not matched to a gene: 4. CDR1 and CDR2 (germline): SQVTM, ANQGSEA. The CDR3 is made up of 14 amino acids. CDR3 coding DNA: TGCAGCGTTGGGGGGACTAGCGTGTACAATGAGCAGTTCTTC. Protein: CSVGGTSVYNEQFF.

This clonotype came up a few times. The rearrangement links TRBV5-1 to TRBJ1-2, with TRBD1 identical over 9 bases. From germline, CDR1 is SGHRS and CDR2 YFSETQ. The CDR3 extends over 15 amino acids. With V trimmed by 4 bases and J by 8 bases, 12 bases remained unmatched. The CDR3 loop reads CASSNRDRAQGGYTF. CDR3 sequence (DNA): TGCGCCAGCAGCAACCGGGACAGGGCTCAAGGAGGCTACACCTTC.

This chain joins TRBV11-2 and TRBJ1-6; 8 bases match TRBD1. CDR1 and CDR2 (germline): SGHAT, FQNNGV. V was clipped by 4 bases and J by 11 bases; unmatched bases: 7. The CDR3 runs 14 residues. CDR3 nucleotide sequence: TGTGCCAGCAGCTACGACAGGGGTGGAGCACCCCTCCACTTT. Amino acids: CASSYDRGGAPLHF.

This clonotype has more than one count but fewer than ten. This chain joins TRBV6-1 and TRBJ2-1; 10 nucleotides match TRBD2. The CDR3 spans 16 residues. V dropped 8 bases and J dropped 7; count of bases not matched to a gene: 14. Looked up from germline, CDR1 is MNHNS and CDR2 is SASEGT. The CDR3 DNA follows: TGTGCCAGCGGGGACCCTGGGCTAGCGGGAGATAATGAGCAGTTCTTC. This translates into CASGDPGLAGDNEQFF.

The chain combines TRBV24-1 with TRBJ2-1; maybe TRBD2 (5 bases). The CDR3 is 15 amino acids. V was cut by 4 bases and J by 8 bases, with 17 bases left in between. CDR1 is KGHDR, CDR2 SFDVKD, per germline. The DNA for the CDR3 is TGTGCCACCAGTGACTTGACGATGGTGGGAGATGAGCAGTTCTTC. It yields the protein CATSDLTMVGDEQFF.

This chain joins TRBV24-1 and TRBJ1-5; tentative D call: TRBD1 (6 bases). Trimming removed 6 bases from V and 7 bases from J, with 12 bases in between. The CDR3 is 13 residues long. The germline V gene encodes CDR1 KGHDR and CDR2 SFDVKD. CDR3 loop: CATSSDSRQPQHF. The DNA for the CDR3 is TGTGCCACCAGTTCGGACAGCCGCCAGCCCCAGCATTTT.

The chain carries TRBV6-2 or TRBV6-3 and TRBJ2-2; maybe TRBD1 (5 bases). V shed 7 bases and J shed 3 bases, with 12 bases lying between them. This CDR3 has 14 amino acids. Germline CDR1 and CDR2: MNHEY and SVGEGT. The CDR3 DNA is TGTGCCAGCACAGGGTCGTCGGACACCGGGGAGCTGTTTTTT. Protein product: CASTGSSDTGELFF.

The CDR3 DNA reads TGCAGTGCTAGAGATCAGTCCGGGGCTCCCGTGGATGGCCAGCCCCAGCATTTT. It is translated as CSARDQSGAPVDGQPQHF. The chain carries TRBV20-1 and TRBJ1-5; D may be TRBD1 (5 bases). Germline lookup yields CDR1 DFQATT and CDR2 SNEGSKA (reference sequence). Trimming took off 0 bases at V and 7 bases at J, with 25 bases between the two ends. This CDR3 has 18 residues.

CDR3 amino acids: CASSLGADGSTDTQYF. DNA of the CDR3: TGTGCCAGCAGCTTAGGGGCGGACGGGAGCACAGATACGCAGTATTTT. The V gene is TRBV7-8, the J gene TRBJ2-3; D gene ambiguous. The CDR3 runs 16 residues. CDR1 and CDR2 from the germline V gene are SGHVS and FQNEAQ. V shed 1 base and J shed 0 bases, with 11 bases lying between them.

This chain links TRBV9 with TRBJ2-7, with D perhaps TRBD2 (7 bases). CDR3 length: 16 residues. Germline CDR1 is SGDLS and CDR2 is YYNGEE. V was shortened by 2 bases and J by 0 bases, with 15 bases between the two germline ends. CDR3 in DNA: TGTGCCAGCAGCGTCCTTCCAGGGGAGGGCTCCTACGAGCAGTACTTC. The encoded protein is CASSVLPGEGSYEQYF. Using reference TRBV9 and TRBJ2-7 for the parts outside the CDR3, the full variable domain is DSGVTQTPKHLITATGQRVTLRCSPRSGDLSVYWYQQSLDQGLQFLIQYYNGEERAKGNILERFSAQQFPDLHSELNLSSLELGDSALYFCASSVLPGEGSYEQYFGPGTRLTVT.

The rearrangement links TRBV29-1 to TRBJ2-7; TRBD2 matches 11 bases. With 7 bases clipped from V and 2 bases from J, the junction kept 7 bases outside the gene matches. The CDR3 consists of 14 residues. Looked up from germline, CDR1 is SQVTM and CDR2 is ANQGSEA. CDR3 nucleotide sequence: TGCAGCGCCACTAGCGGGAGTTACCCCTACGAGCAGTACTTC. Translating gives CSATSGSYPYEQYF.

The chain combines TRBV5-1 with TRBJ2-1, with D tentatively TRBD1 (6 bases). The CDR3 length is 14 residues. Per the germline V gene, CDR1 is SGHRS and CDR2 is YFSETQ. The germline V and J ends were trimmed by 6 bases and 2 bases, with 12 bases remaining between them. The CDR3 sequence: CASTFGTPYNEQFF. As DNA, the CDR3 is TGCGCCAGCACCTTCGGGACACCCTACAATGAGCAGTTCTTC.

The chain uses TRBV18 and TRBJ2-4; D ambiguous. From germline, CDR1 is KGHSH and CDR2 LQKENI. V lost 2 bases, J lost 8 bases, and 16 bases lay in between. The CDR3 spans 15 residues. The CDR3 nucleotides are TGTGCCAGCTCACCAGTTAGTTCTAGTTCGCACATTCAGTACTTC. Translation: CASSPVSSSSHIQYF.

This rearrangement joins TRBV7-2 to TRBJ1-1; no clear D. V dropped 1 base and J dropped 7 bases, with 4 bases sitting between them. The CDR3 contains 11 residues. CDR1 SGHTA and CDR2 FQGNSA come from the germline V gene. The CDR3 DNA reads as TGTGCCAGCAGCTTAGGGAGTGAAGCTTTCTTT. Protein product: CASSLGSEAFF.

A few counts support this clonotype. This chain uses TRBV6-5 with TRBJ2-1, with TRBD2 matching over 8 bases. The CDR3 contains 12 residues. CDR1 is MNHEY and CDR2 is SVGAGI in the germline V gene. The V and J ends lost 4 bases and 9 bases, in that order; junction bases with no gene match: 2. This CDR3 is CASSFLAGEQFF. CDR3 DNA: TGTGCCAGCAGTTTTCTAGCGGGTGAGCAGTTCTTC.

The chain joins TRBV20-1 to TRBJ2-3; 10 bases map to TRBD2. The CDR3 runs 17 residues. Germline trimming cut 0 bases from V and 5 bases from J; bases unmatched to any gene: 11. CDR1 DFQATT and CDR2 SNEGSKA come from the germline V gene (reference sequence). CDR3 sequence (DNA): TGCAGTGCTAGAGATCACGCTAGCGGGAGATTTGGAGATACGCAGTATTTT. Amino acids: CSARDHASGRFGDTQYF.

As DNA, the CDR3 is TGTGCCAGCAGCAAAGATGGGTCAGGGGACAATGAGCAGTTCTTC. It yields the protein CASSKDGSGDNEQFF. This chain connects TRBV21-1 to TRBJ2-1; the DNA was not compared with TRBD1, the D call given in the table. TRBV21-1 is a documented pseudogene. The CDR3 runs 15 residues.

A note on this clonotype: This sequence may be a read error, since a much larger clone differs from it by one base. V usage is TRBV7-9 and J usage is TRBJ1-2; D unclear. V gave up 1 base and J gave up 8 bases, with 5 bases separating them. The CDR3 totals 11 residues. Per the germline V gene, CDR1 is SEHNR and CDR2 is FQNEAQ (reference sequence). The chain's CDR3 is CASSLDGGYTF. CDR3 coding DNA: TGTGCCAGCAGCTTAGACGGGGGCTACACCTTC.

The genes are TRBV24-1 and TRBJ2-1; 9 nucleotides agree with TRBD2. Germline trimming cut 3 bases from V and 6 bases from J; bases unmatched to any gene: 8. Germline loops: CDR1 KGHDR, CDR2 SFDVKD. CDR3 length: 16 residues. DNA of the CDR3: TGTGCCACCAGTGATATGACTAGCGGCTCTGCCAATGAGCAGTTCTTC. Encoded protein: CATSDMTSGSANEQFF.

The chain employs TRBV7-8 and TRBJ2-7; TRBD2 matches 10 bases. The J call may be in error: the DNA end matches TRBJ2-1 better. The germline V gene encodes CDR1 SGHVS and CDR2 FQNEAQ. CDR3 size: 17 residues. CDR3 residues: CASSLARASGGGNEQFF. The CDR3 coding sequence is TGTGCCAGCAGCTTAGCGAGGGCTAGCGGGGGTGGGAATGAGCAGTTCTTC.

The rearrangement links TRBV24-1 to TRBJ2-7; D gene uncertain. Germline CDR1 is KGHDR and CDR2 is SFDVKD. V lost 1 base and J lost 3, with 0 bases in between. The CDR3 has 11 residues. The CDR3, as DNA: TGTGCCACCAGTGATTTCTACGAGCAGTACTTC. Translating it yields CATSDFYEQYF.

The rearrangement links TRBV20-1 to TRBJ2-5; tentatively, D is TRBD2 (5 bases). CDR1 and CDR2 from the germline V gene are DFQATT and SNEGSKA (reference sequence). The V end lost 7 bases, the J end lost 11 bases, and 20 bases lay between the germline ends. The CDR3 is 12 amino acids. CDR3 nucleotides: TGCAGTGTTCGCCACTCCGGTGGGGAGCAGTACTTC. It encodes CSVRHSGGEQYF.

This clonotype was counted only a few times. The genes are TRBV6-2 or TRBV6-3 and TRBJ2-7; TRBD1 aligns across 11 bases. The V gene end was trimmed by 5 bases and the J gene end by 2 bases; junction bases not matched to a gene: 5. Germline loops: CDR1 MNHEY, CDR2 SVGEGT. The CDR3 has 15 residues. CDR3 DNA: TGTGCCAGCAGTAACACGGGACAGGGGGCCTACGAGCAGTACTTC. This codes for CASSNTGQGAYEQYF.

The V call is TRBV29-1, the J call TRBJ2-3, with 12 bases aligning to TRBD2. Germline CDR1 is SQVTM and CDR2 is ANQGSEA. The CDR3 length is 14 residues. V was pared by 7 bases and J by 3 bases, with 5 bases of the junction left unmatched. The CDR3 DNA follows: TGCAGCGCAACGACTAGCGGGAGAACAGATACGCAGTATTTT. This sequence encodes CSATTSGRTDTQYF.